This is a list of T cell receptor beta chains from one sample in a study of T cell repertoires in cytomegalovirus infection. Their target antigens are unknown. TCRdb processed the reads anew with MiXCR; each CDR3 protein has one entry. Here the sample spans about 890,000 distinct CDR3 sequences, roughly 31% being singletons. Sequenced here: cultured CD8+ T cells from PBMCs, sampled from culture after CMV antigen stimulation. All receptors derive from a human donor in good health (CMV status not recorded). Some clones in this sample may be carry-over from other donors' samples. The CDR3 runs from the conserved cysteine through the conserved F or W. D genes are given only for firm matches. Expanded clones are given a class, and other clones once, few, many or no size at all.

j_call,d_call,clone_size,v_call,cdr3_nt,cdr3_aa
TRBJ1-1,.,many,TRBV7-9,TGTGCCAGCAGCTTCTCTTACAGGACCCCGGGGGGGACTGAAGCTTTCTTT,CASSFSYRTPGGTEAFF
TRBJ2-1,TRBD2,many,TRBV7-8,TGTGCCAGCAGCTTATCGTCTAGCGGGGCGTACCTAGAACTCTACAATGAGCAGTTCTTC,CASSLSSSGAYLELYNEQFF
TRBJ1-2,TRBD1,.,TRBV27,TGTGCCAGCAGTACTGGACAGGGGAGGGGCTACACCTTC,CASSTGQGRGYTF
TRBJ1-1,.,.,TRBV7-8,TGTGCCAGCAGTAATGGCCAGGCAACTTTCATGAACACTGAAGCTTTCTTT,CASSNGQATFMNTEAFF
TRBJ2-1,TRBD1,few,TRBV28,TGTGCCAGCAGTTCCCCCCCTGACAGGGTGGACAATGAGCAGTTCTTC,CASSSPPDRVDNEQFF
TRBJ1-3,.,.,TRBV28,TGTGCCAGCAGTTTAATCCCTGGGCTAAAGGTGGACACCATATATTTT,CASSLIPGLKVDTIYF
TRBJ2-7,.,many,TRBV7-9,TGTGCCAGCAGCTTAGTAGGACCGTACGAGCAGTACTTC,CASSLVGPYEQYF
TRBJ1-4,.,.,TRBV6-6,TGTGCCAGCAGGGTTGGGGAAAAACTGTTTTTT,CASRVGEKLFF
TRBJ2-3,.,few,TRBV7-6,TGTGCCAGCGAGGGAGCCCCCCCGAGGGATACGCAGTATTTT,CASEGAPPRDTQYF
TRBJ2-1,TRBD1,.,TRBV5-1,TGCGCCAGCAGCGAGGGACAGGGCACAGACAATGAGCAGTTCTTC,CASSEGQGTDNEQFF
TRBJ1-2,.,.,TRBV2,TGTGCCAGCAGTGAAACGGGACGGAACTATGGCTACACCTTC,CASSETGRNYGYTF
TRBJ1-1,.,.,TRBV9,TGTGCCAGCAGCGTCCTAGAAGTGAACACTGAAGCTTTCTTT,CASSVLEVNTEAFF
TRBJ2-2,TRBD2,.,TRBV4-1,TGCGCCAGCAGCCAAGATCCCGGGCTAGCGGGGCCCGGGGAGCTGTTTTTT,CASSQDPGLAGPGELFF
TRBJ2-4,.,.,TRBV3-1,TGTGCCAGCAGCCAAGAAGGTGGAAGGGGTGACATTCAGTACTTC,CASSQEGGRGDIQYF
TRBJ2-2,.,.,TRBV7-9,TGTGCCAGCAGCTTAACGGCAGGACCCACCGGGGAGCTGTTTTTT,CASSLTAGPTGELFF
TRBJ2-2,TRBD1,few,TRBV29-1,TGTGCACACCCCGGGACAGGGCAAGTCGGGGAGCTGTTTTTT,CAHPGTGQVGELFF
TRBJ1-5,.,.,TRBV11-3,TGTGCCAGCATCAATTGGGATGCCCAGCATTTT,CASINWDAQHF
TRBJ2-3,.,few,TRBV2,TGTGCCAGAACAGGGATGGAAAGCACAGATACGCAGTATTTT,CARTGMESTDTQYF
TRBJ1-1,.,.,TRBV4-1,TGCGCCAGCAGACAAGATGTAAGGGGAGGCACTGAAGCTTTCTTT,CASRQDVRGGTEAFF
TRBJ2-1,.,few,TRBV28,TGTGCCAGCAGTTGGGCGGGACTCCTCTTCGATGAGCAGTTCTTC,CASSWAGLLFDEQFF
TRBJ1-5,.,.,TRBV6-1,TGTGCCAGCACCCGTCCTGACCCCAATCAGCCCCAGCATTTT,CASTRPDPNQPQHF
TRBJ2-3,.,many,TRBV7-9,TGTGCCAGCAGCCCAACGGGACCCCTAGGTACAGATACGCAGTATTTT,CASSPTGPLGTDTQYF
TRBJ2-3,.,once,TRBV6-8,TGTGCCAGCAGTTACTCTGGGGCAGCGGGAGATACGCAGTATTTT,CASSYSGAAGDTQYF
TRBJ1-2,.,.,TRBV5-1,TGCGCCAGCAGCCTTCAGGACGGGTTGGATGGCTACACCTTC,CASSLQDGLDGYTF
TRBJ1-1,TRBD1,.,TRBV6-6,TGTGCCAGCAGTTACTCTTCCTGGGACAGGAAGAACACTGAAGCTTTCTTT,CASSYSSWDRKNTEAFF
TRBJ2-1,.,.,TRBV7-6,TGTGCCAGCAGCACGTTCAGGCTGAGCTCCTACAATGAGCAGTTCTTC,CASSTFRLSSYNEQFF
TRBJ2-3,TRBD2,few,TRBV12-3/TRBV12-4,TGTGCCAGTTGTAGCGGGGGGGCGTTGGATACGCAGTATTTT,CASCSGGALDTQYF
TRBJ1-1,.,few,TRBV19,TGTGCCAGTAGTACTTGGGGGATGAACACTGAAGCTTTCTTT,CASSTWGMNTEAFF